Included here is one TCR beta chain sequence, with context. Germline CDR1 and CDR2: MNHEY and SMNVEV (reference sequence). The CDR3 has 13 amino acids. Trimming took off 3 bases at V and 5 bases at J, with 11 bases between the two ends. Primers used in a second PCR of roughly 7 to 12 cycles were a sample-barcoded 5' primer and a J-beta primer mix. TCRdb re-analysed the 5' RACE reads in MiXCR, keeping a single row per CDR3 protein. The sample includes approximately 800,000 distinct CDR3 sequences, more than 20% seen only once; the top ten take roughly 3.5%. Each sample gave at least 6.5 million isolated PBMCs. The data were taken from a study of blood T cells in healthy people across ages. A further study also used this sample, focusing on T cells of mothers and their children. That paper notes: Second-PCR amplification with M1S added sample barcodes and 2-4 random nucleotides. Overlap ran slightly, non-significantly higher for related than unrelated mother-child pairs.

Sequenced: blood. The chain joins TRBV27 to TRBJ2-7; no clear D gene. The sequence derives from a boy between 10 and 17 years old in good health. CDR3 amino acids: CASSFSRIDEQYF. CDR3 DNA sequence: TGTGCCAGCAGTTTTAGTAGAATCGACGAGCAGTACTTC.